What follows is one T cell receptor beta chain and its context. These data are taken from a study of blood T cell repertoires in COVID-19. Study-level background: Researchers got acute and convalescent COVID-19 samples from the United States, Italy and Spain. PBMCs, B-cell-depleted T cells, or T cells were the source of the cDNA or gDNA that made up the material.

Per germline, CDR1 SGHAT and CDR2 FQNNGV. CDR3 length: 17 amino acids. V lost 5 bases, J lost 4 bases, and 21 bases lay in between. The assay was immunoSEQ multiplex PCR, and TCRdb's table has in-frame clones only and misses some. The top ten hold roughly 8.2% of the sample, which has 150,000 to 200,000 clones, approximately 86% seen once. The receptor's source is a man between 60 and 75 years old with acute or convalescent COVID-19. The V gene is TRBV11-2, the J gene TRBJ2-1; D might be TRBD2 (6 bases). Sequencing was carried out using peripheral blood. This chain's CDR3 is CASSRNPGAQTYNEQFF. DNA for the CDR3: TGTGCCAGCAGCCGGAACCCGGGAGCCCAAACGTACAATGAGCAGTTCTTC. The whole variable domain, remainder taken from reference TRBV11-2 and TRBJ2-1, is EAGVAQSPRYKIIEKRQSVAFWCNPISGHATLYWYQQILGQGPKLLIQFQNNGVVDDSQLPKDRFSAERLKGVDSTLKIQPAKLEDSAVYLCASSRNPGAQTYNEQFFGPGTRLTVL.